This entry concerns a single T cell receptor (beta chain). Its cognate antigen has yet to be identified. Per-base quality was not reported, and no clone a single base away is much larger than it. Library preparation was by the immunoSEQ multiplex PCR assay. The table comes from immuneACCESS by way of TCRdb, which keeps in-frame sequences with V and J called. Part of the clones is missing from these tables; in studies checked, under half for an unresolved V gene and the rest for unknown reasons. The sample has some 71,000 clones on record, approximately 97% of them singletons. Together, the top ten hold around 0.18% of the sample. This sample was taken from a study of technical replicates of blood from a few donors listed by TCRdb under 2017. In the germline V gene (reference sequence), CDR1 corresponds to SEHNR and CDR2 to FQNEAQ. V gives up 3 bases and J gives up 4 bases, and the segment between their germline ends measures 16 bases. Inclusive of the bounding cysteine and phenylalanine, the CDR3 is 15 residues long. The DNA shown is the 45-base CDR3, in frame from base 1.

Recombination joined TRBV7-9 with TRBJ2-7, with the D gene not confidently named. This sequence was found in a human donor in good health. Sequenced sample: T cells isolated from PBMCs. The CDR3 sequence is CASSLGIVSGYEQYF. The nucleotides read TGTGCCAGCAGCTTGGGTATCGTTTCGGGTTACGAGCAGTACTTC.